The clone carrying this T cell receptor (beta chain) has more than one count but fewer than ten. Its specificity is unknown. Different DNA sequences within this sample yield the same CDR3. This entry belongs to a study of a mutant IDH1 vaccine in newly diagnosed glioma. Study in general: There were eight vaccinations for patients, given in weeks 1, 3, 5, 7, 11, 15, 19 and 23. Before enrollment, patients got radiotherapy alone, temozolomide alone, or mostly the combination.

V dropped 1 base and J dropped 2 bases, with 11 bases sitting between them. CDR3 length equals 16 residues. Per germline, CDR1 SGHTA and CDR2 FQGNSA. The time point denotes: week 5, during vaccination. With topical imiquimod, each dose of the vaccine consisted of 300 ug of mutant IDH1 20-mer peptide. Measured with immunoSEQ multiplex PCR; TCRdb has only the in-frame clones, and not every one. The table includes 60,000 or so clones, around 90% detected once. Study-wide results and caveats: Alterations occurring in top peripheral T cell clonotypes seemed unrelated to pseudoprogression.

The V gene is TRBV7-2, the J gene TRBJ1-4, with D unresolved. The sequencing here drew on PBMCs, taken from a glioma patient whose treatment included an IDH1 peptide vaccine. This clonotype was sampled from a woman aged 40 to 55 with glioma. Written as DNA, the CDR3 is TGTGCCAGCAGCTTAGGGGTATCGGGTACTAATGAAAAACTGTTTTTT. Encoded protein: CASSLGVSGTNEKLFF. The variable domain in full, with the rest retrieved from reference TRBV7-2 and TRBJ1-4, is GAGVSQSPSNKVTEKGKDVELRCDPISGHTALYWYRQSLGQGLEFLIYFQGNSAPDKSGLPSDRFSAERTGGSVSTLTIQRTQQEDSAVYLCASSLGVSGTNEKLFFGSGTQLSVL.